This T cell receptor (beta chain) is from a study of graft-versus-host responses after intestinal transplantation. Study context: Recipients were given multivisceral, liver-intestinal, or isolated intestinal transplants. All recipients were given anti-thymocyte globulin induction, and tacrolimus and steroids were then administered for 3 to 4 years.

In regard to this clone: The antigen is not known.

The V gene end was trimmed by 4 bases and the J gene end by 3 bases; junction bases not matched to a gene: 28. This CDR3 contains 21 residues. Study-wide points: Peak circulating GvH clone levels were associated with early post-transplant HvG declines.

Libraries were prepared by immunoSEQ multiplex PCR; TCRdb keeps only in-frame clonotypes and omits some of them. This repertoire shows some 100,000 clones, under 95% found once; its top ten account for approximately 0.064%. J is TRBJ2-7 and V is TRBV5-3; 7 bases align to TRBD1. Being an ORF, TRBV5-3 has a function that is uncertain. This sequence originates from a human donor who was the organ donor for an intestinal transplant. The specimen comprised unstimulated CD8+ T cells sorted from spleen or lymph node cells, sampled before transplant. Here the CDR3 DNA reads TGTGCCAGAAGCCATCGGACAGGTGTTTTTACACTCCCCGTACTATTCTACGAGCAGTACTTC. Translating it yields CARSHRTGVFTLPVLFYEQYF.